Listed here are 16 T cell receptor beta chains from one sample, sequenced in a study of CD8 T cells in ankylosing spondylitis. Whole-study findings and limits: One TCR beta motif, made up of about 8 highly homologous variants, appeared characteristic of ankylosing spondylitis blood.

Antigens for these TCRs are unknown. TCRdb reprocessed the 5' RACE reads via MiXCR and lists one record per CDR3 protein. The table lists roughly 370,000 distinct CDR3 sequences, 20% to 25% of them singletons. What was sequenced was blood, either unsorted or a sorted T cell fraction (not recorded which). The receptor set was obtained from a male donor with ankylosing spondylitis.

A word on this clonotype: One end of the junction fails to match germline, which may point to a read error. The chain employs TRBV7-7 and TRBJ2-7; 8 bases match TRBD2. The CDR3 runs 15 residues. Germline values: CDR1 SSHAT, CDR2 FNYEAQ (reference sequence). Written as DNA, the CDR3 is TGTGCTAGCAGCCCCGGGGGGGCCAGCTCCTACGAGCAGTACTTC. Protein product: CASSPGGASSYEQYF. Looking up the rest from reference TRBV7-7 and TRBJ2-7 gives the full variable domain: GAGVSQSPRYKVTKRGQDVTLRCDPISSHATLYWYQQALGQGPEFLTYFNYEAQPDKSGLPSDRFSAERPEGSISTLTIQRTEQRDSAMYRCASSPGGASSYEQYFGPGTRLTVT.

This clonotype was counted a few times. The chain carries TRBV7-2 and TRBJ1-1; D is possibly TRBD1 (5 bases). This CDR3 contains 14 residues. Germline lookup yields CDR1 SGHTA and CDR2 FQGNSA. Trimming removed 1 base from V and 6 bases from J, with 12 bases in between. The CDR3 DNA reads TGTGCCAGCAGCTTAGTTGGGGGAAGCCCTGAAGCTTTCTTT. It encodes CASSLVGGSPEAFF.

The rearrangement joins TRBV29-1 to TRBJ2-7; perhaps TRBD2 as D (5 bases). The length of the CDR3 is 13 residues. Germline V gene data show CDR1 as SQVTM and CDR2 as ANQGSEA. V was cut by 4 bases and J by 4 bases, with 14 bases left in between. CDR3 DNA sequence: TGCAGCGTTGTGGCCGAGGGCGGGTACGAGCAGTACTTC. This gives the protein CSVVAEGGYEQYF.

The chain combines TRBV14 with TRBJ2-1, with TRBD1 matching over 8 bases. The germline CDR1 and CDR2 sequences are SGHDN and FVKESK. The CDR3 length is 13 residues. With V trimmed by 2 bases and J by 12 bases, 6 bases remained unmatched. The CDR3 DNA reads TGTGCCAGCAGCCAAAACAGGGGGAGCGGGCAGTTCTTC. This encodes CASSQNRGSGQFF.

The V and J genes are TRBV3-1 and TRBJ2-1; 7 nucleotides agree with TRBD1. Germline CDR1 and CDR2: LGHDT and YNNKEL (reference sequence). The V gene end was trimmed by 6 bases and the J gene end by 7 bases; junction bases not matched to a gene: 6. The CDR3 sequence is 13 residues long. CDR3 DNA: TGTGCCAGCAGGAAGACAGGGCGAAATGAGCAGTTCTTC. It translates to CASRKTGRNEQFF.

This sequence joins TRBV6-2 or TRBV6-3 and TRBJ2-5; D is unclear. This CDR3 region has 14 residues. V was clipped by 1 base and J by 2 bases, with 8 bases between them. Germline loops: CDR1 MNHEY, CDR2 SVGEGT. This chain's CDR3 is CASSYLTLQETQYF. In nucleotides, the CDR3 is TGTGCCAGCAGTTACTTAACCTTACAAGAGACCCAGTACTTC.

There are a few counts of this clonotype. The CDR3 sequence is CASSTGTRKETQYF. The CDR3 coding sequence is TGTGCCAGCAGCACGGGGACTAGAAAAGAGACCCAGTACTTC. The V and J genes are TRBV4-2 and TRBJ2-5, with 8 positions matching TRBD2. V lost 5 bases to trimming and J lost 3 bases; unmatched junction nucleotides: 5. In germline, CDR1 is LGHNA, CDR2 YNFKEQ. CDR3 length: 14 residues.

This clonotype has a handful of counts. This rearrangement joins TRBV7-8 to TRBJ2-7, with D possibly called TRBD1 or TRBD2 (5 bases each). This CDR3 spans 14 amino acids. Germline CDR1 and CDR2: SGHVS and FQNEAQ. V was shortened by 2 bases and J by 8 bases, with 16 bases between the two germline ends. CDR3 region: CASSLPRDHAKQYF. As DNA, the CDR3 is TGTGCCAGCAGCTTACCCAGGGACCACGCTAAGCAGTACTTC.

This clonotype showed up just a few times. CDR3 DNA: TGTGCCAGCACGTGGGGGCGGGGCTACAATGAGCAGTTCTTC. Translation: CASTWGRGYNEQFF. The chain links TRBV5-6 to TRBJ2-1; D may be TRBD1 or TRBD2 (6 bases each). Trimming took 6 bases from V and 3 from J, leaving 13 bases between them. The CDR3 has 14 amino acids. Germline values: CDR1 SGHDT, CDR2 YYEEEE.

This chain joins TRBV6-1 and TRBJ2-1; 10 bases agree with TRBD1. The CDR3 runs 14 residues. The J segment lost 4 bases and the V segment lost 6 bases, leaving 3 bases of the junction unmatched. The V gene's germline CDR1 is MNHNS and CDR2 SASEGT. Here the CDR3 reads CASRTGQGYNEQFF. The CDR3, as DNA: TGTGCCAGCAGGACGGGACAGGGGTACAATGAGCAGTTCTTC.

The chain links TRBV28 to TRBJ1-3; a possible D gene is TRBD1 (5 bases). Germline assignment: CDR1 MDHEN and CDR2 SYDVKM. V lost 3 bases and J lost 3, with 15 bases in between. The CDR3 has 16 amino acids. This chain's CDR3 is CASSFQAGQGGNTIYF. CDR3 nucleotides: TGTGCCAGCAGTTTCCAGGCTGGGCAGGGTGGAAACACCATATATTTT.

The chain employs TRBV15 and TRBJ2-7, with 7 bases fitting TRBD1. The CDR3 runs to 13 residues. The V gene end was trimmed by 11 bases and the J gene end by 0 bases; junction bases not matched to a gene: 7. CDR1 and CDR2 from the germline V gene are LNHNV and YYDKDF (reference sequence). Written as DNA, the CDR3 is TGTGCCCGTAGGGACAGAAGCTCCTACGAGCAGTACTTC. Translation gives CARRDRSSYEQYF.

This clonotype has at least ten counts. CDR3 residues: CSVELQGVDTQYF. The CDR3 DNA follows: TGCAGCGTTGAACTACAGGGGGTGGATACGCAGTATTTT. The rearrangement uses TRBV29-1 and TRBJ2-3; 8 nucleotides line up with TRBD1. V dropped 2 bases and J dropped 6; count of bases not matched to a gene: 4. The germline V gene has CDR1 SQVTM and CDR2 ANQGSEA. The CDR3 runs to 13 residues.

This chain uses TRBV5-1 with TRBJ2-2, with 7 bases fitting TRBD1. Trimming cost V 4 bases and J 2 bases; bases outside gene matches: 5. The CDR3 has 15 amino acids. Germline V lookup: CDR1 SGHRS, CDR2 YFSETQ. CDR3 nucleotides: TGCGCCAGCAGCCGACAGGGTTTTAACACCGGGGAGCTGTTTTTT. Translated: CASSRQGFNTGELFF.

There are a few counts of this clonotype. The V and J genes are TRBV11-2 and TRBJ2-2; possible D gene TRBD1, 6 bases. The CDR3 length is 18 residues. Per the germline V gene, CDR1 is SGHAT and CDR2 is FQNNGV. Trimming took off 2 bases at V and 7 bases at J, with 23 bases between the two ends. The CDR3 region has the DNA TGTGCCAGCAGCTTAACTCTCCTCCGGCGGCAGGGGTTCGGGGAGCTGTTTTTT. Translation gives CASSLTLLRRQGFGELFF.

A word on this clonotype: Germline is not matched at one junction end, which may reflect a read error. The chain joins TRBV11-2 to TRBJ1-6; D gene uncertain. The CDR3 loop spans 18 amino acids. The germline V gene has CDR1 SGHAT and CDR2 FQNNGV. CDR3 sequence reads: CSSSLHLASSSYNPPLHF. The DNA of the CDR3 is TGTTCCAGCAGCTTACACCTAGCCAGCAGCTCCTATAATCCACCCCTCCACTTT.